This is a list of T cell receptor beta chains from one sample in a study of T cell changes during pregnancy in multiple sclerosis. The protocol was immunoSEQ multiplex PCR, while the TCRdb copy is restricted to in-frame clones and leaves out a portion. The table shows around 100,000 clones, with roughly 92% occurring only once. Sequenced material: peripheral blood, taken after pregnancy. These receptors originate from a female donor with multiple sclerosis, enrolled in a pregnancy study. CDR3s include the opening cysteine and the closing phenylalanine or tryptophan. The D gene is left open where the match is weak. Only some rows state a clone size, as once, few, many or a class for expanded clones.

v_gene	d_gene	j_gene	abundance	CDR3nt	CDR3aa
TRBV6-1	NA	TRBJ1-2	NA	TGTGCCAGCAGTGTAGGCGGCTCCCGGGTGGCCTTC	CASSVGGSRVAF
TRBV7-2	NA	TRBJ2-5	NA	TGTGCCAGCAGCTCCAGACAGGTTCACCAAGAGACCCAGTACTTC	CASSSRQVHQETQYF
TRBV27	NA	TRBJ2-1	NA	TGTGCCAGCAGTTTAGGGCAGGCGTGGAATGAGCAGTTCTTC	CASSLGQAWNEQFF
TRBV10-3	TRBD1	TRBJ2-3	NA	TGTGCCATCAGTGAGTCGATGAGAGACAGGGCCCGCACAGATACGCAGTATTTT	CAISESMRDRARTDTQYF
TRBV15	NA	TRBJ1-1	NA	TGTGCCACCAGCTCGCGCGGGGGATCGAACACTGAAGCTTTCTTT	CATSSRGGSNTEAFF
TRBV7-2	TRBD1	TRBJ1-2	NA	TGTGCCAGCAGTCGTCCGGGACAGTATTTTCATGGCTACACCTTC	CASSRPGQYFHGYTF
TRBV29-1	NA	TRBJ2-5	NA	TGCAGCGTTGTTTATAGTGGCAGCCGGACTGGGACCCAGTACTTC	CSVVYSGSRTGTQYF
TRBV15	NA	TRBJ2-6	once	TGTGCCACCAGCGGGGGGTCCTCTGGGGCCAACGTCCTGACTTTC	CATSGGSSGANVLTF
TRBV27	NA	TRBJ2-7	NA	TGTGCCAGCAGTTGGGGTAGCGGTTCCTACGAGCAGTACTTC	CASSWGSGSYEQYF
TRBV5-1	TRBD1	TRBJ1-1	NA	TGCGCCAGCAGCACTCAGGGGGCCGGGGGCACTGAAGCTTTCTTT	CASSTQGAGGTEAFF
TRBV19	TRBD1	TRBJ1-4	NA	TGTGCCAGCTACGGGACAGCTAATGAAAAACTGTTTTTT	CASYGTANEKLFF
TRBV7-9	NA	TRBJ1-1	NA	TGTGCCAGCAGCGGCCGACGGGAATTGAACACTGAAGCTTTCTTT	CASSGRRELNTEAFF
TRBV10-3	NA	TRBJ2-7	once	TGTGCCATCAGTGGGACAGCGAGCTCCTACGAGCAGTACTTC	CAISGTASSYEQYF
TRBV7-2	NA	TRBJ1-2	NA	TGTGCCAGCAGCTCTCCGGACAGCGTATTTCCCTATGGCTACACCTTC	CASSSPDSVFPYGYTF
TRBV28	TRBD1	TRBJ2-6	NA	TGTGCCAGCAGTTTGGGACAGGGGGCCAACGTCCTGACTTTC	CASSLGQGANVLTF
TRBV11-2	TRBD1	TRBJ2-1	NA	TGTGCCAGCAGCCCCCCCCAGGGGGCGAAATCGAATGAGCAGTTCTTC	CASSPPQGAKSNEQFF
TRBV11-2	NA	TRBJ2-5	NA	TGTGCCAGCAGCCCGACGGACAGCCCGGGATACTTC	CASSPTDSPGYF
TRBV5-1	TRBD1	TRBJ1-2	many	TGCGCCAGCAGCTTGGCCGGGACAGGGGGAGGCTACACCTTC	CASSLAGTGGGYTF
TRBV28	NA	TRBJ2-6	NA	TGTGCCAGCAGACAGGGGGGGCCCTCTGGGGCCAACGTCCTGACTTTC	CASRQGGPSGANVLTF
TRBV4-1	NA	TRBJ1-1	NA	TGCGCCAGCAGCCAAGAGGTTAGGGGGATAAACACTGAAGCTTTCTTT	CASSQEVRGINTEAFF
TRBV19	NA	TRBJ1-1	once	TGTGCCAGTAGTACCGACAAGAACACTGAAGCTTTCTTT	CASSTDKNTEAFF
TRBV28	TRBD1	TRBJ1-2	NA	TGTGCCAGCAGTTACCGGGACAGGGGCACCTATGGCTACACCTTC	CASSYRDRGTYGYTF
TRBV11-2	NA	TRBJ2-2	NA	TGTGCCAGCAGCTTAATCAGGGGCACCGGGGAGCTGTTTTTT	CASSLIRGTGELFF